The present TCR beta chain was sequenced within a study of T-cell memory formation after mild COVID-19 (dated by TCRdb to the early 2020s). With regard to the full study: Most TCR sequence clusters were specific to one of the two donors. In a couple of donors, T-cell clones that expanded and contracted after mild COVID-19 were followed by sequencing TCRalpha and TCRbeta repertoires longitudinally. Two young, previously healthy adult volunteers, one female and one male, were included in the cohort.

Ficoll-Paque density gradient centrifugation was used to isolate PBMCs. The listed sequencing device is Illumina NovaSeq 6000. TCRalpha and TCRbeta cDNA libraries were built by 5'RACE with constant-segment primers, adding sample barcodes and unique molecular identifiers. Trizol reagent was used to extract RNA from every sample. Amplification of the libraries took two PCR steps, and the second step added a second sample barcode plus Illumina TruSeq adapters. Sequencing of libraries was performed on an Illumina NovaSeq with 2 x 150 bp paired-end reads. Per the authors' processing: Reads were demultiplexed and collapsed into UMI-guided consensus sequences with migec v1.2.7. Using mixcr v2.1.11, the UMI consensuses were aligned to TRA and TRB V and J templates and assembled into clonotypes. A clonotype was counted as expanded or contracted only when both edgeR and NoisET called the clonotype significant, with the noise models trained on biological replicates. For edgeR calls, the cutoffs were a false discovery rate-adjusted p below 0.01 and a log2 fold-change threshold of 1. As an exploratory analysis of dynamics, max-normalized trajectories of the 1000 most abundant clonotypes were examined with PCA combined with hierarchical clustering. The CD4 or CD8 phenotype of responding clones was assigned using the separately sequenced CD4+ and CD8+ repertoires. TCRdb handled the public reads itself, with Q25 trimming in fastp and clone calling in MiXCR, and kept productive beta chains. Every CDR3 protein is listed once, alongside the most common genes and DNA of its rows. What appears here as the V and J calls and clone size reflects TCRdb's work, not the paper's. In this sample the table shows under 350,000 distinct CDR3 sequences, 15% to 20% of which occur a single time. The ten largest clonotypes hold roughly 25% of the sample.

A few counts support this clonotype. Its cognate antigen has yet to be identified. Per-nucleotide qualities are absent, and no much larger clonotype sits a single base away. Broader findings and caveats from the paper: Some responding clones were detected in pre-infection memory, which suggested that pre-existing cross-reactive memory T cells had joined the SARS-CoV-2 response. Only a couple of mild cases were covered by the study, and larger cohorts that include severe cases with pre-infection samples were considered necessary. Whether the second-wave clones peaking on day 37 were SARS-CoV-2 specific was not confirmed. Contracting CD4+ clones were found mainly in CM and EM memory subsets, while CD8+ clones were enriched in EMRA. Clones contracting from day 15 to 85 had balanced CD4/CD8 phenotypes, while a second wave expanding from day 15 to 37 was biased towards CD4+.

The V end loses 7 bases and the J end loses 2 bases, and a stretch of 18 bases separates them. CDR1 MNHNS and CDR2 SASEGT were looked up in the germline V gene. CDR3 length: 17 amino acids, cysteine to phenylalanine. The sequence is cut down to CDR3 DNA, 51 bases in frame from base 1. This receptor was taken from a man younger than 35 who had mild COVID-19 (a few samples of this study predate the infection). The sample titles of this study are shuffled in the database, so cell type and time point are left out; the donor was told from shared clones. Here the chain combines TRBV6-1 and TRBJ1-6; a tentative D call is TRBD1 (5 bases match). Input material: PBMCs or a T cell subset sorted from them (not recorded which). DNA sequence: TGTGCCAGCAATCTAGGGTCAGGGCAAGCCTATAATTCACCCCTCCACTTT. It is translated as CASNLGSGQAYNSPLHF.